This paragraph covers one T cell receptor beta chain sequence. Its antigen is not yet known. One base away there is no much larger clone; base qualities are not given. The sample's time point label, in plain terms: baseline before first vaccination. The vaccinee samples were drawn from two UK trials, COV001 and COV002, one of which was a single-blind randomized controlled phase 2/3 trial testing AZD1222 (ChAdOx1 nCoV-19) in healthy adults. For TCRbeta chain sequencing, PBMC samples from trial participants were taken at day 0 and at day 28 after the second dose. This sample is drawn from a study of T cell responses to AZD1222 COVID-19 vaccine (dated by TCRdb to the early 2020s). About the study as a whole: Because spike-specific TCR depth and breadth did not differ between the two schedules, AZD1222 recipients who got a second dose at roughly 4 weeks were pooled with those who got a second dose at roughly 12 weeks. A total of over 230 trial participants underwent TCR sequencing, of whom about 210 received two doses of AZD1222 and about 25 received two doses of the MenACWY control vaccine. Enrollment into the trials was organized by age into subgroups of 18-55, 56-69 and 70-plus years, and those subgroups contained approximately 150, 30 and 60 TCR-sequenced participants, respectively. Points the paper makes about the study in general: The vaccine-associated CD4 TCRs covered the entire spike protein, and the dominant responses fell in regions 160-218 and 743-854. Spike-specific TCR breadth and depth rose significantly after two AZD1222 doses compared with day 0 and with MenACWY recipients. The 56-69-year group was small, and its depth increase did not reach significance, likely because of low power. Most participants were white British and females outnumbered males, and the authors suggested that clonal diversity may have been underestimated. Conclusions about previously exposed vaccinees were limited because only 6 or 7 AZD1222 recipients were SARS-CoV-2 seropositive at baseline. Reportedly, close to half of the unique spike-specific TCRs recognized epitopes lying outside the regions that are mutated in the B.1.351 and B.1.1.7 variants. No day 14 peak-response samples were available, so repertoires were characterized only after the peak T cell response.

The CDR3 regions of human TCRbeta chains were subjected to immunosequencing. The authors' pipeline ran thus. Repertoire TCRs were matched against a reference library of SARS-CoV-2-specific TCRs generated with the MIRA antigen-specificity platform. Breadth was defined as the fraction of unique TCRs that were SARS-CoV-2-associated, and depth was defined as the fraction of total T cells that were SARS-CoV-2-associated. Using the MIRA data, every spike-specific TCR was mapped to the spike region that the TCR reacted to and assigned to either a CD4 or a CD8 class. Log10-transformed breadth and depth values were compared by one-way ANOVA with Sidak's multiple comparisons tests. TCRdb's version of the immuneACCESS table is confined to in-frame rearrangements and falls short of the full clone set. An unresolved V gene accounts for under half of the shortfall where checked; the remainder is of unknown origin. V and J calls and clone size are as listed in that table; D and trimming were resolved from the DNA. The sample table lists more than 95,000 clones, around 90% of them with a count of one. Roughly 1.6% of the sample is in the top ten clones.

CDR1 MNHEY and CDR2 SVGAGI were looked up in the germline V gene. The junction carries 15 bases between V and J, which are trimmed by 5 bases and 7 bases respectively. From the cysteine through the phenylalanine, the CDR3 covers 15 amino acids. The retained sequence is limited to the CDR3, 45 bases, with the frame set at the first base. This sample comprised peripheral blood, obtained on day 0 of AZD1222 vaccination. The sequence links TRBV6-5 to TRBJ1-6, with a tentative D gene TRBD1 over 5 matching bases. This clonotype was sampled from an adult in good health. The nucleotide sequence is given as TGTGCCAGCAGTACAATCAGGGAAGGGAATTCACCCCTCCACTTT. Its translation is CASSTIREGNSPLHF.